The clone carrying this T cell receptor (beta chain) was observed at least ten times. This record comes from a study of spatial heterogeneity in lung cancer. For the study at large: Sequencing consistently turned up more beta-chain sequences than alpha-chain sequences.

Described time point: sample taken at primary tumor resection. Samples were obtained from around 72 donors, all untreated early-stage non-small cell lung cancer patients. No cells were sorted before sequencing. The whole RNA sequenced was extracted from tumor, nontumor lung or frozen PBMC. In germline, CDR1 is MNHEY, CDR2 SVGEGT. CDR3 length: 15 amino acids. The ends were cut back, 4 bases at V and 4 bases at J, with 15 bases in the middle. TCRdb itself ran the 5' RACE reads through MiXCR, one entry per CDR3 protein. This table has about 7,800 distinct CDR3 sequences, over 6.5% appearing once. The J gene is TRBJ2-3, the V gene TRBV6-2 or TRBV6-3; tentative D call: TRBD2 (6 bases). The sample consisted of PBMCs, taken at surgery. This receptor was identified in a male donor with early-stage non-small cell lung cancer. CDR3 region: CASSSPFGSADTQYF. The CDR3, as DNA: TGTGCCAGCAGTTCCCCCTTCGGGAGCGCAGATACGCAGTATTTT.